What follows are 31 T cell receptor beta chains derived from one specimen sequenced in a study of shared clonotypes between healthy human individuals. Method: immunoSEQ multiplex PCR; TCRdb's copy keeps in-frame clones and lacks some. The sample lists just over 2,000,000 clones; roughly 95% were seen once. Sequences were obtained from naive CD4+ T cells sorted from blood. As for subset: CD45RA+ positively selected. These receptors were obtained from a man younger than 35 in good health.

In DNA, the CDR3 is TGTGCCAGCAGCGGCGACAGGATCAATTCACCCCTCCACTTT. Its protein is CASSGDRINSPLHF. This chain uses TRBV7-2 with TRBJ1-6; a weak D match, TRBD1 (6 bases). V lost 5 bases and J lost 7, with 12 bases in between. CDR3 length: 14 residues. Germline CDR1 and CDR2: SGHTA and FQGNSA. The variable domain in full, completed from reference TRBV7-2 and TRBJ1-6, reads GAGVSQSPSNKVTEKGKDVELRCDPISGHTALYWYRQSLGQGLEFLIYFQGNSAPDKSGLPSDRFSAERTGGSVSTLTIQRTQQEDSAVYLCASSGDRINSPLHFGNGTRLTVT.

The chain carries TRBV7-8 and TRBJ2-7; D may be TRBD1 (6 bases). The CDR3 has 16 residues. V was trimmed by 1 base and J by 0 bases, leaving 13 bases between them. The germline V gene encodes CDR1 SGHVS and CDR2 FQNEAQ. Here the CDR3 DNA reads TGTGCCAGCAGCTTAGGTCCCAGGGGCGGCTCCTACGAGCAGTACTTC. Translation gives CASSLGPRGGSYEQYF. The full variable domain, rest sourced from reference TRBV7-8 and TRBJ2-7, is GAGVSQSPRYKVAKRGQDVALRCDPISGHVSLFWYQQALGQGPEFLTYFQNEAQLDKSGLPSDRFFAERPEGSVSTLKIQRTQQEDSAVYLCASSLGPRGGSYEQYFGPGTRLTVT.

This chain uses TRBV7-2 with TRBJ1-5; D unresolved. The V end lost 1 base, the J end lost 0 bases, and 4 bases lay between the germline ends. The CDR3 length is 14 residues. In germline, CDR1 is SGHTA, CDR2 FQGNSA. The CDR3 DNA is TGTGCCAGCAGCTTAGACGATAGCAATCAGCCCCAGCATTTT. This encodes CASSLDDSNQPQHF. Complete variable domain (other parts from reference TRBV7-2 and TRBJ1-5): GAGVSQSPSNKVTEKGKDVELRCDPISGHTALYWYRQSLGQGLEFLIYFQGNSAPDKSGLPSDRFSAERTGGSVSTLTIQRTQQEDSAVYLCASSLDDSNQPQHFGDGTRLSIL.

The chain couples TRBV10-1 to TRBJ2-7, with D possibly being TRBD1 (5 bases). Germline-derived CDR1 and CDR2 are WNHNN and SYGVQD (reference sequence). The germline V and J ends were trimmed by 2 bases and 5 bases, with 10 bases remaining between them. The length of the CDR3 is 13 residues. In DNA form, the CDR3 reads TGCGCCAGCAGTGAGGACAGTATCCACGAGCAGTACTTC. It translates to CASSEDSIHEQYF.

A single count supports this clone. The rearrangement joins TRBV7-9 to TRBJ2-1, with 8 bases lining up with TRBD2. The CDR3 length is 16 residues. The germline CDR1 and CDR2 sequences are SEHNR and FQNEAQ (reference sequence). Trimming cost V 4 bases and J 7 bases; bases outside gene matches: 12. CDR3 DNA sequence: TGTGCCAGCAGCTCGCAAAGCGGGAGCTACCTTAATGAGCAGTTCTTC. Residues: CASSSQSGSYLNEQFF.

This clone was recorded once. In the same sample, other DNA sequences code for this CDR3. This chain links TRBV5-1 with TRBJ2-7; maybe TRBD2 (5 bases). Germline CDR1 is SGHRS and CDR2 is YFSETQ. V gave up 0 bases and J gave up 0 bases, with 10 bases separating them. This CDR3 has 15 amino acids. This CDR3 is CASSLDSGSSYEQYF. The CDR3 DNA follows: TGCGCCAGCAGCTTGGACAGCGGAAGCTCCTACGAGCAGTACTTC.

This clone showed up just once. The chain couples TRBV7-3 to TRBJ1-1, with D perhaps matching TRBD1 (6 bases). The ends were cut back, 5 bases at V and 2 bases at J, with 12 bases in the middle. Germline V lookup: CDR1 SGHTA, CDR2 FQGTGA. The CDR3 sequence is 14 residues long. The CDR3 nucleotides are TGTGCCAGCAGCCCGTGGGGGCCCAACACTGAAGCTTTCTTT. This translates into CASSPWGPNTEAFF.

The chain recombines TRBV7-2 with TRBJ2-6; no clear D. Per the germline V gene, CDR1 is SGHTA and CDR2 is FQGNSA. The CDR3 length is 15 residues. V lost 6 bases to trimming and J lost 0 bases, with 9 bases between them. The CDR3 DNA reads as TGTGCCAGCAGTCCGAAAATCTCTGGGGCCAACGTCCTGACTTTC. Translating it yields CASSPKISGANVLTF.

The chain uses TRBV6-5 and TRBJ2-3, with TRBD2 matching over 8 bases. V dropped 8 bases and J dropped 0; count of bases not matched to a gene: 1. Germline V gene lookup returns CDR1 MNHEY and CDR2 SVGAGI. The CDR3 extends over 13 amino acids. The CDR3 sequence is CASQRGSTDTQYF. The CDR3 nucleotides are TGTGCCAGCCAGCGGGGGAGCACAGATACGCAGTATTTT.

V gene TRBV29-1 combines with J gene TRBJ1-2; 8 nucleotides line up with TRBD1. CDR1 and CDR2 (germline): SQVTM, ANQGSEA. Trimming cost V 4 bases and J 7 bases; bases outside gene matches: 5. The CDR3 runs 12 residues. This CDR3 reads CSVGGTGPGYTF. CDR3 nucleotides: TGCAGCGTTGGAGGGACAGGACCTGGCTACACCTTC. The full variable domain, completed using reference TRBV29-1 and TRBJ1-2, is SAVISQKPSRDICQRGTSLTIQCQVDSQVTMMFWYRQQPGQSLTLIATANQGSEATYESGFVIDKFPISRPNLTFSTLTVSNMSPEDSSIYLCSVGGTGPGYTFGSGTRLTVV.

The genes are TRBV6-5 and TRBJ2-1; TRBD1 is a possible D gene (6 bases). This CDR3 is 13 amino acids long. Trimming removed 5 bases at V and 6 bases at J, with 11 bases between. The V gene's germline CDR1 is MNHEY and CDR2 SVGAGI. The CDR3 sequence: CASSTGSRNEQFF. The DNA of the CDR3 is TGTGCCAGCAGTACAGGGAGTCGCAATGAGCAGTTCTTC.

In DNA, the CDR3 is TGTGCCAGCAGTCCCCAGGCGCTACCAACTAATGAAAAACTGTTTTTT. This encodes CASSPQALPTNEKLFF. The genes are TRBV28 and TRBJ1-4, with D unclear. The V end was cut by 5 bases, the J end by 0 bases, with 13 bases between. Looked up from germline, CDR1 is MDHEN and CDR2 is SYDVKM. The CDR3 consists of 16 residues.

The chain couples TRBV19 to TRBJ2-5; TRBD1 agrees at 10 bases. CDR1 and CDR2 (germline): LNHDA, SQIVND (reference sequence). CDR3 length: 17 residues. The ends lost 4 bases at V and 3 bases at J; junction bases unmatched: 11. DNA of the CDR3: TGTGCCAGTAGTAACCTCCTGGACAGGGGGAGGGAAGAGACCCAGTACTTC. It encodes CASSNLLDRGREETQYF.

This clone was seen a few times. The chain has TRBV5-1 and TRBJ1-1; D ambiguous. V was trimmed by 0 bases and J by 5 bases, leaving 14 bases between them. The CDR3 is 15 residues long. Germline V gene data show CDR1 as SGHRS and CDR2 as YFSETQ. The DNA of the CDR3 is TGCGCCAGCAGCTTGGTCGCGGGCCTGCGAACTGAAGCTTTCTTT. It yields the protein CASSLVAGLRTEAFF.

The chain recombines TRBV7-2 with TRBJ1-1; unclear D gene. Germline CDR1 and CDR2: SGHTA and FQGNSA. The CDR3 has 11 residues. Trimming took off 6 bases at V and 3 bases at J, with 5 bases between the two ends. This CDR3 is CASRYYTEAFF. Here the CDR3 DNA reads TGTGCCAGCAGATATTACACTGAAGCTTTCTTT.

The chain links TRBV6-4 to TRBJ2-3; 9 positions match TRBD2. The CDR3 extends over 14 amino acids. Germline CDR1 and CDR2: MRHNA and SNTAGT. V gave up 2 bases and J gave up 7 bases; unmatched junction bases: 4. The CDR3 protein is CASSDGGRENTQYF. The CDR3 DNA follows: TGTGCCAGCAGTGACGGCGGGAGGGAAAATACGCAGTATTTT.

This sequence joins TRBV2 and TRBJ2-1; D may be TRBD1 or TRBD2 (6 bases each). Trimming took 8 bases from V and 7 from J, leaving 15 bases between them. This CDR3 is 13 amino acids long. Per germline, CDR1 SNHLY and CDR2 FYNNEI. The CDR3 DNA reads as TGTGCCAGCGGAAGATTAGGGGGGAATGAGCAGTTCTTC. Amino acids: CASGRLGGNEQFF.

On this clone: This CDR3 is also generated by other DNA sequences in the sample. The chain couples TRBV18 to TRBJ2-7; D gene unclear. V was cut by 6 bases and J by 2 bases, with 11 bases left in between. CDR1 is KGHSH and CDR2 is LQKENI in the germline V gene. CDR3 length: 13 residues. CDR3 region: CASSPSSPYEQYF. The CDR3 nucleotides are TGTGCCAGCTCCCCCAGCTCACCCTACGAGCAGTACTTC.

This chain connects TRBV6-1 to TRBJ2-2, with unresolved D. Germline V gives CDR1 MNHNS, CDR2 SASEGT. The CDR3 totals 15 residues. Trimming shortened V by 1 base and J by 7 bases, and 13 bases separated the two germline ends. The chain's CDR3 is CASSEGGRPVGELFF. The CDR3 DNA is TGTGCCAGCAGTGAAGGTGGCAGGCCGGTCGGGGAGCTGTTTTTT.

This clone was counted once. This chain uses TRBV7-9 with TRBJ1-2; 8 bases line up with TRBD1. Germline trimming cut 8 bases from V and 5 bases from J; bases unmatched to any gene: 7. Germline V lookup: CDR1 SEHNR, CDR2 FQNEAQ (reference sequence). This CDR3 is built from 13 residues. In DNA, the CDR3 is TGTGCCAGCGGTACAGGGGGAGATTATGGCTACACCTTC. Translation: CASGTGGDYGYTF.

This clone was observed once. The chain carries TRBV19 and TRBJ2-2; D is undetermined. V was trimmed by 9 bases and J by 7 bases, leaving 12 bases between them. CDR1 is LNHDA, CDR2 SQIVND, per germline (reference sequence). CDR3 size: 12 residues. The CDR3 is CASSSEFGELFF. As DNA, the CDR3 is TGTGCCAGCAGCTCGGAGTTCGGGGAGCTGTTTTTT.

The rearrangement links TRBV11-2 to TRBJ1-1, with D hard to call. Germline assignment: CDR1 SGHAT and CDR2 FQNNGV. The V end was cut by 2 bases, the J end by 4 bases, with 8 bases between. The CDR3 is 13 amino acids. The CDR3 loop reads CASSLRYGTEAFF. In DNA, the CDR3 is TGTGCCAGCAGCTTAAGATACGGCACTGAAGCTTTCTTT.

This clone was picked up one time. The chain uses TRBV27 and TRBJ1-2, with D tentatively TRBD1 (5 bases). Per germline, CDR1 MNHEY and CDR2 SMNVEV (reference sequence). This CDR3 comprises 14 residues. Between the trimmed V and J ends, which lost 5 bases and 1 base, there was a span of 11 bases. The CDR3 DNA reads TGTGCCAGCAGTCTCAGGGAGGGTAACTATGGCTACACCTTC. It is translated as CASSLREGNYGYTF.

This chain uses TRBV29-1 with TRBJ2-6, with D unclear. CDR3 length: 14 amino acids. Germline assignment: CDR1 SQVTM and CDR2 ANQGSEA. V lost 6 bases and J lost 1, with 10 bases in between. CDR3 bases: TGCAGCGTCCGACATCGATCTGGGGCCAACGTCCTGACTTTC. Protein: CSVRHRSGANVLTF.

V and J are TRBV27 and TRBJ1-6, with TRBD1 as a possible D gene (6 bases). Per the germline V gene, CDR1 is MNHEY and CDR2 is SMNVEV (reference sequence). The CDR3 spans 15 residues. V gave up 3 bases and J gave up 3 bases, with 9 bases separating them. In DNA, the CDR3 is TGTGCCAGCAGTTTCGGACAGATCTATAATTCACCCCTCCACTTT. Its protein product is CASSFGQIYNSPLHF.

CDR3 DNA: TGTGCCAGTACTGAACAGGGGAACGGCTACACCTTC. Its protein product is CASTEQGNGYTF. The chain recombines TRBV19 with TRBJ1-2, with 7 bases matching TRBD1. This CDR3 is 12 amino acids long. Per germline, CDR1 LNHDA and CDR2 SQIVND (reference sequence). The V and J ends lost 7 bases and 8 bases, in that order; junction bases with no gene match: 7. Looking up the rest from reference TRBV19 and TRBJ1-2 gives the full variable domain: DGGITQSPKYLFRKEGQNVTLSCEQNLNHDAMYWYRQDPGQGLRLIYYSQIVNDFQKGDIAEGYSVSREKKESFPLTVTSAQKNPTAFYLCASTEQGNGYTFGSGTRLTVV.

This clone was picked up one time. The rearrangement uses TRBV19 and TRBJ1-5; a possible D gene is TRBD1 (6 bases). The CDR3 has 17 amino acids. Trimming pared 3 bases from V and 0 bases from J, leaving 15 bases between. Germline CDR1 is LNHDA and CDR2 is SQIVND (reference sequence). Here the CDR3 DNA reads TGTGCCAGTAGTATGGGGGCTCCCTCCGGTAGCAATCAGCCCCAGCATTTT. Amino acids: CASSMGAPSGSNQPQHF.

This chain uses TRBV9 with TRBJ2-7; 10 bases line up with TRBD1. Germline values: CDR1 SGDLS, CDR2 YYNGEE. J lost 4 bases, V lost 4 bases, and 8 bases had no gene match. CDR3 length equals 15 residues. In DNA, the CDR3 is TGTGCCAGCAGCACCCGACAGGGGGCGAGGTACGAGCAGTACTTC. Encoded protein: CASSTRQGARYEQYF.

The chain carries TRBV28 and TRBJ2-1; D is perhaps TRBD1 or TRBD2 (5 bases each). V lost 2 bases and J 1 base, leaving 15 bases between the germline ends. Germline V gives CDR1 MDHEN, CDR2 SYDVKM. This CDR3 is built from 17 residues. The CDR3 region has the DNA TGTGCCAGCAGTTTAGAGGGGAAAATGGGATCCTACAATGAGCAGTTCTTC. This gives the protein CASSLEGKMGSYNEQFF.

The rearrangement links TRBV6-4 to TRBJ1-1, with D possibly TRBD1 on 6 matching bases. Trimming cost V 2 bases and J 4 bases, with 14 bases left between them. Germline CDR1 reads MRHNA; CDR2 reads SNTAGT. This CDR3 is 15 amino acids long. CDR3 sequence reads: CASSDEGGAGTEAFF. The DNA for the CDR3 is TGTGCCAGCAGTGACGAAGGGGGTGCGGGCACTGAAGCTTTCTTT.

A remark on this clone: One base away lies a much larger clone, so this may be a sequencing read error. Other nucleotide sequences in the sample specify the same CDR3. The V call is TRBV11-2, the J call TRBJ1-5, with D possibly being TRBD1 (6 bases). CDR3 length equals 14 residues. V shed 0 bases and J shed 4 bases, with 7 bases lying between them. Germline lookup yields CDR1 SGHAT and CDR2 FQNNGV. In DNA form, the CDR3 reads TGTGCCAGCAGCTTAGATACAGGGAATCAGCCCCAGCATTTT. It is translated as CASSLDTGNQPQHF. The entire variable domain, with the rest obtained from reference TRBV11-2 and TRBJ1-5, is as follows: EAGVAQSPRYKIIEKRQSVAFWCNPISGHATLYWYQQILGQGPKLLIQFQNNGVVDDSQLPKDRFSAERLKGVDSTLKIQPAKLEDSAVYLCASSLDTGNQPQHFGDGTRLSIL.